Included here is one T cell receptor (beta chain) sequence, with context. The antigen remains undetermined. Treatment indicated: approximately 9-day PBMC culture with coronavirus spike peptide pools or control peptides (ViraFEST assay). The unexposed donor gave CD4+ T cells before the COVID-19 pandemic (2011-2018). These data are taken from a study of vaccination and CD4 T cells after COVID-19. Sequencing of DNA taken from cultured CD4+ T cells relied on the Oncomine TCR Beta short-read assay. TCRdb redid the calling of the PCR reads with MiXCR, one entry per CDR3 protein. The sample has several thousand distinct CDR3 sequences, about half seen once; the top ten hold approximately 24%. General observations from the study: Within the convalescent patients, spike mono-reactivity was found in 304 of 307 vaccine-specific clones.

Between the trimmed V and J ends, which lost 5 bases and 6 bases, there was a span of 10 bases. Germline CDR1 and CDR2: DFQATT and SNEGSKA (reference sequence). The CDR3 has 11 residues. V gene TRBV20-1 combines with J gene TRBJ1-1, with D perhaps matching TRBD1 (5 bases). Sequenced input: CD4+ T cells from blood, cultured in vitro. The receptor's source is a human donor in good health. The CDR3 spells CSAPRGSEAFF. The CDR3 DNA sequence: TGCAGTGCTCCGAGGGGCTCTGAAGCTTTCTTT.